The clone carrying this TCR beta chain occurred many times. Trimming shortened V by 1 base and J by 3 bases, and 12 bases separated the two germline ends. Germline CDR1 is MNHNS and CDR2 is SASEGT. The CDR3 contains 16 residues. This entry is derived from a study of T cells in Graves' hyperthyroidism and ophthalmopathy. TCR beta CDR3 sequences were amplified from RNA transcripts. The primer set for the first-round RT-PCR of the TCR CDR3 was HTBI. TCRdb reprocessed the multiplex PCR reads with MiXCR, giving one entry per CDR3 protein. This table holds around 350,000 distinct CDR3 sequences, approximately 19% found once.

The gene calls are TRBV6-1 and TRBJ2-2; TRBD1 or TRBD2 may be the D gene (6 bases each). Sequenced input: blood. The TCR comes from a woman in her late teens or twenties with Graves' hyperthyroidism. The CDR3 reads CASSEVWGADTGELFF. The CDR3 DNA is TGTGCCAGCAGTGAAGTGTGGGGGGCCGACACCGGGGAGCTGTTTTTT.